The T cell receptor (beta chain) under discussion was sequenced for a study of Ad26.COV2.S vaccination and SARS-CoV-2 variants. Looking at the study overall: Recipients of Ad26.COV2.S got it intramuscularly, once or twice 56 days apart.

A remark on this clone: Its matching antigen is unknown.

The CDR3 contains 14 residues. CDR1 and CDR2 (germline): SEHNR, FQNEAQ (reference sequence). Trimming cost V 5 bases and J 2 bases; bases outside gene matches: 3. The treatment is: 15 to 20 received Ad26.COV2.S at low or high dose, single or two shots; about five received placebo; per-sample allocation not given. Sampling was performed 63 days after the first vaccine or placebo injection. An adult of 18-55 years in Boston served as donor. The vaccine delivered Wuhan-strain SARS-CoV-2 spike through an Ad26 vector. The study's findings and limits: Measurement of non-spike TCR breadth gave similar results in vaccine and placebo recipients.

TCRdb's table, derived via immunoSEQ multiplex PCR, lists solely in-frame clones and lacks some. The data contain around 300,000 clones, less than 90% of them singletons. The TCR comes from a person aged 18-65 years who received the Ad26.COV2.S COVID-19 vaccine or a placebo. Sample: peripheral blood, taken in a trial of Ad26.COV2.S vaccine versus placebo. This chain uses TRBV7-9 with TRBJ2-3; TRBD1 matches 8 bases. The CDR3 loop reads CASSRDRSTDTQYF. CDR3 DNA sequence: TGTGCCAGCAGCCGGGACAGGTCCACAGATACGCAGTATTTT.